This TCR beta chain was captured by sequencing in a study of blood T cells in healthy people across ages. Using a J-beta primer mix together with a sample-barcoded 5' primer, a second PCR was run for 7 to 11 cycles. TCRdb fed the 5' RACE reads into MiXCR, producing one record per CDR3 protein. The table lists over a million distinct CDR3 sequences, approximately 43% of them singletons. J was trimmed by 4 bases and V by 7 bases; bases with no gene match: 4. Looked up from germline, CDR1 is MNHNS and CDR2 is SASEGT. This CDR3 is built from 14 residues. The origin of this receptor is a woman younger than 30 in good health. V usage is TRBV6-1 and J usage is TRBJ2-3; 11 nucleotides line up with TRBD2. The sequencing input was blood. CDR3 nucleotide sequence: TGTGCCAGCAATCTAGCGGGAGGAGCAGATACGCAGTATTTT. It is translated as CASNLAGGADTQYF.